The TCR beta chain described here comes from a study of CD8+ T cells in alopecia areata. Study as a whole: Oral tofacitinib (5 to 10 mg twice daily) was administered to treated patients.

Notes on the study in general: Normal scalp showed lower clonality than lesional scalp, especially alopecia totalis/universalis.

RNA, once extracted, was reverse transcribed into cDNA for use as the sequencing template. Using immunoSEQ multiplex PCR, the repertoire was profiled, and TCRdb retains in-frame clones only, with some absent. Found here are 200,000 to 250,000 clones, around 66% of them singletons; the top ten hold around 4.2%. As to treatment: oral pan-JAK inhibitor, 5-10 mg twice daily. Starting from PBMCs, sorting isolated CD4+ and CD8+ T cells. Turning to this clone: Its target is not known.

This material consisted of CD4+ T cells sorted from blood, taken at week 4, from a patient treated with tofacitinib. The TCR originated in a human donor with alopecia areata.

CDR3 sequence (DNA): TGCAGCGTTGCTGTGGGCCCACAAGAGACCCAGTACTTC. Its translation is CSVAVGPQETQYF. The chain recombines TRBV29-1 with TRBJ2-5; D remains unclear. Germline V gene lookup returns CDR1 SQVTM and CDR2 ANQGSEA. V lost 4 bases and J 2 bases, leaving 11 bases between the germline ends. This CDR3 is built from 13 residues.